Sequencing of this T cell receptor beta chain was carried out in a study of early T cells in non-severe SARS-CoV-2 infection. Per the germline V gene, CDR1 is MNHEY and CDR2 is SMNVEV (reference sequence). The CDR3 contains 13 residues. MiXCR, applied by TCRdb to the 5' RACE reads, yields one record per CDR3 protein. The sample has 60,000 or so distinct CDR3 sequences; about an eighth are singletons. In the case of this clonotype: Germline and junction disagree at one end, which may indicate a read error.

Sequenced material: whole blood. The gene calls are TRBV27 and TRBJ1-1; D gene uncertain. This receptor was obtained from an adult who was a healthcare worker with PCR-confirmed SARS-CoV-2 infection or an uninfected control (not recorded which). This CDR3 reads CARSFRQNTEAFF. In DNA, the CDR3 is TGTGCCAGGAGTTTCCGGCAGAACACTGAAGCTTTCTTT.